This is a list of T cell receptor beta chains from one sample in a study of T cells in localized non-small cell lung cancer. Measured with immunoSEQ multiplex PCR; TCRdb has only the in-frame clones, and not every one. Among approximately 49,000 clones listed, approximately 75% were seen once. Sequences were derived from peripheral blood, sampled before any cancer treatment. The receptors derive from a man aged 35 to 69 with stage I squamous cell lung carcinoma. CDR3s include the opening cysteine and the closing phenylalanine or tryptophan. D genes are given only for firm matches. Some rows have no size entry. The others give once, few or many, or a class for an expanded clone.

v_call	clone_size	j_call	d_call	cdr3_nt	cdr3_aa
TRBV27	.	TRBJ1-5	.	TGTGCCAGCAGTTTAAACGGGGGAAAGGAGCCCCAGCATTTT	CASSLNGGKEPQHF
TRBV5-6	.	TRBJ2-2	.	TGTGCCAGCAGCTTAACAACGGGGGAGCTGTTTTTT	CASSLTTGELFF
TRBV7-8	.	TRBJ2-7	.	TGTGCCAGCACAGCCACCGGTTACGAGCAGTACTTC	CASTATGYEQYF
TRBV6-1	.	TRBJ2-5	TRBD1	TGTGCCAGCACTGACAGGGGAAGGAAAGAGACCCAGTACTTC	CASTDRGRKETQYF
TRBV9	.	TRBJ2-5	TRBD2	TGTGCCAGTACTGGGGCTAGCGGCCAAGAGACCCAGTACTTC	CASTGASGQETQYF
TRBV19	.	TRBJ2-3	TRBD1	TGTGCCAGTAGTATAGCGGGACAGGGAGGAGATACGCAGTATTTT	CASSIAGQGGDTQYF
TRBV10-2	once	TRBJ2-5	.	TGCGCCAGCAGTGAGGGCCCAATTAGCGGAGGGACCCAGTACTTC	CASSEGPISGGTQYF
TRBV7-2	.	TRBJ2-7	TRBD2	TGTGCCAGCAGCTCCGGACTAGCGGGGGGGAACGAGCAGTACTTC	CASSSGLAGGNEQYF
TRBV6-1	.	TRBJ1-6	.	TGTGCCAGCAGTTGGGGGCCCCTTGATACCTCACCCCTCCACTTT	CASSWGPLDTSPLHF
TRBV11-3	few	TRBJ2-7	.	TGTGCCAGCCTGCGTAGGATGCCTGCTAGGGAGCAGTACTTC	CASLRRMPAREQYF
TRBV27	.	TRBJ2-7	.	TGTGCCAGCAGCCGAATCGGGACTGCCTCCTACGAGCAGTACTTC	CASSRIGTASYEQYF
TRBV6-1	.	TRBJ1-2	.	TGTGCCAGCAGGGCCCCCGGACATGGCTACACCTTC	CASRAPGHGYTF
TRBV11-2	few	TRBJ2-3	.	TGTGCCAGCAGCTTAGAGGGGCGGAGCACAGATACGCAGTATTTT	CASSLEGRSTDTQYF
TRBV7-3	.	TRBJ2-1	TRBD2	TGTGCCAGCAGCAATCCCGGGGGGGACGAGCAGTTCTTC	CASSNPGGDEQFF
TRBV4-2	once	TRBJ2-1	TRBD2	TGTGCCAGCAGCCAAGTTGACGGGGGAACTAGCGGGTTAGACAATGAGCAGTTCTTC	CASSQVDGGTSGLDNEQFF
TRBV4-2	.	TRBJ2-2	.	TGTGCCAGCAGCCAGGTTACGAACACCGGGGAGCTGTTTTTT	CASSQVTNTGELFF
TRBV5-1	.	TRBJ2-1	.	TGCGCCAGCAGCAACCCCGGGACATTCAATGAGCAGTTCTTC	CASSNPGTFNEQFF
TRBV28	.	TRBJ2-1	.	TGTGCCAGCAGTCTCAATTACAATGAGCAGTTCTTC	CASSLNYNEQFF
TRBV6-5	.	TRBJ2-3	.	TGTGCCAGCAGTTACTCACGACAGGGAGGGGATACGCAGTATTTT	CASSYSRQGGDTQYF
TRBV7-3	.	TRBJ2-3	TRBD2	TGTGCCAGCAGCTGGGCCTTGGGTAGCGGGGGCACAGATACGCAGTATTTT	CASSWALGSGGTDTQYF
TRBV5-1	.	TRBJ2-7	TRBD2	TGCGCCAGCAGCTTGGGGGCCCGCGGGGGAAGCTCCTACGAGCAGTACTTC	CASSLGARGGSSYEQYF
TRBV4-1	.	TRBJ1-1	.	TGCGCCAGCAGCTCGAGGGATCCAAACACTGAAGCTTTCTTT	CASSSRDPNTEAFF
TRBV5-2	.	TRBJ2-3	.	TGTGCCAGCAGCTTCGGGACTAGCGGGGATACGCAGTATTTT	CASSFGTSGDTQYF
TRBV4-1	.	TRBJ1-5	.	TGCGCCAGCAGCCACCGGTCAGGGGCCGATCAGCCCCAGCATTTT	CASSHRSGADQPQHF
TRBV4-3	.	TRBJ2-2	.	TGCGCCAGCAGCCAAGATACTCCTTCGGTCACCGGGGAGCTGTTTTTT	CASSQDTPSVTGELFF
TRBV9	.	TRBJ1-3	.	TGTGCCAGCAGCGTAGAGGCCACAGGGGGAAACACCATATATTTT	CASSVEATGGNTIYF
TRBV6-4	.	TRBJ2-2	.	TGTGCCAGCGGACCCGGGGGCGGCACCGGGGAGCTGTTTTTT	CASGPGGGTGELFF
TRBV4-2	.	TRBJ1-4	TRBD1	TGTGCCAGCAGCTTTGTGGGGACAGGGGACGAAAAACTGTTTTTT	CASSFVGTGDEKLFF
TRBV6-5	.	TRBJ2-3	.	TGTGCCAGCAGTTACTCGAAAGATACGCAGTATTTT	CASSYSKDTQYF
TRBV6-1	.	TRBJ2-7	.	TGTGCCAGCAATCCAGGGAGTGGGTCCTACGAGCAGTACTTC	CASNPGSGSYEQYF
TRBV19	.	TRBJ2-7	TRBD1	TGTGCCAGTAGCCGTAGCCACGGGACAGGGAATTCCTACGAGCAGTACTTC	CASSRSHGTGNSYEQYF
TRBV4-2	few	TRBJ1-1	.	TGTGCCAGCGGGTTTGGTACTGAAGCTTTCTTT	CASGFGTEAFF
TRBV28	.	TRBJ1-1	.	TGTGCCAGCAGTTCCCGTATAGGCACTGAAGCTTTCTTT	CASSSRIGTEAFF
TRBV4-1	.	TRBJ2-3	.	TGCGCCAGCAGCCAAGAGTGGGACAGCACAGATACGCAGTATTTT	CASSQEWDSTDTQYF
TRBV27	once	TRBJ2-2	.	TGTGCCAGCAGCCGGACCAGAGACTATCCGAGGGACCGGGAGCTGTTTTTT	CASSRTRDYPRDRELFF
TRBV9	.	TRBJ1-1	.	TGTGCCAGCAGCGTAGCGGTTAACACTGAAGCTTTCTTT	CASSVAVNTEAFF
TRBV4-2	.	TRBJ1-5	TRBD1	TGTGCCAGCAGCACACGACAGGGTGATCAGCCCCAGCATTTT	CASSTRQGDQPQHF
TRBV9	.	TRBJ2-1	TRBD2	TGTGCCAGCAGCGTGACCGGCGGGGGGGCTTACAATGAGCAGTTCTTC	CASSVTGGGAYNEQFF
TRBV12-5	few	TRBJ1-1	.	TGTGCTAGTGGGAGGGGGTCGAACACTGAAGCTTTCTTT	CASGRGSNTEAFF
TRBV12-2	.	TRBJ2-7	.	TGTGCAAGTCGCCTAGGAATCGCCTCCTACGAGCAGTACTTC	CASRLGIASYEQYF
TRBV9	.	TRBJ1-1	.	TGTGCCAGCAGCGCGTTACGCGGGGGGGCGATTGAAGCTTTCTTT	CASSALRGGAIEAFF
TRBV30	once	TRBJ2-5	.	TGTGCCTGGAGTGTTCAAGGGTTCGAGACCCAGTACTTC	CAWSVQGFETQYF
TRBV21-1	.	TRBJ1-2	.	TGTGCCAGCAGCACCTACAGGTTTGGCTACACCTTC	CASSTYRFGYTF
TRBV5-6	many	TRBJ1-2	.	TGTGCCAGCAGCCTTTTGTACGACGGATATGGCTACACCTTC	CASSLLYDGYGYTF
TRBV28	.	TRBJ2-7	.	TGTGCCAGCTCCTTGGACCTCTACGAGCAGTACTTC	CASSLDLYEQYF
TRBV9	few	TRBJ1-2	.	TGTGCCAGCAGGGGGGGATATGGCTACACCTTC	CASRGGYGYTF
TRBV28	.	TRBJ2-5	TRBD1	TGTGCCAGCAGTTTGGACAGGGGAGAGACCCAGTACTTC	CASSLDRGETQYF
TRBV9	.	TRBJ1-1	TRBD1	TGTGCCAGCAGCAAACTGGACAGGGCGAACACTGAAGCTTTCTTT	CASSKLDRANTEAFF